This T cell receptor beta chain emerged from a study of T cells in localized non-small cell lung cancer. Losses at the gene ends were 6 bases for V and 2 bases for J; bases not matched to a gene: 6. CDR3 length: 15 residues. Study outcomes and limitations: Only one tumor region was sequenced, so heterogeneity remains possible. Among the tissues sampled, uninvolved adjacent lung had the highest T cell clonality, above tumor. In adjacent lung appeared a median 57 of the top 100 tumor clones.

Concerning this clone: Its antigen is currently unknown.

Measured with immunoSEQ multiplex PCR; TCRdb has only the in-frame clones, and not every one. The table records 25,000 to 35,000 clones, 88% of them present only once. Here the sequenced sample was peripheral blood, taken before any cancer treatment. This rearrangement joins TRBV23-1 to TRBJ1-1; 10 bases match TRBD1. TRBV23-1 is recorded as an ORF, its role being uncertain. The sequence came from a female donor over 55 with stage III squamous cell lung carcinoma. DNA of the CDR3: TGCGCCAGCAGCCAACGGGACAGGGGAAACACTGAAGCTTTCTTT. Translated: CASSQRDRGNTEAFF.